This TCR beta chain was documented in a study of radiotherapy plus CTLA-4 blockade in lung cancer. Overall study findings and caveats: After radiotherapy and ipilimumab, tumor-derived clones expanded in peripheral blood.

V dropped 5 bases and J dropped 2 bases, with 14 bases sitting between them. Germline CDR1 and CDR2: SGHNT and YENEEA. This CDR3 is built from 15 residues. Comments on this clone: The antigen is undetermined.

Produced via immunoSEQ multiplex PCR; TCRdb's table is partial and in-frame only. This repertoire shows approximately 89,000 clones, approximately 83% found once; its top ten account for roughly 15%. Specimen: peripheral blood, collected from a patient treated with radiotherapy plus ipilimumab. The receptor was derived from a human donor with non-small cell lung cancer that progressed on radiotherapy plus ipilimumab. This chain connects TRBV11-3 to TRBJ2-3; perhaps D is TRBD1 or TRBD2 (7 bases each). This CDR3 is CASSPQGGITDTQYF. CDR3 DNA sequence: TGTGCCAGCAGCCCCCAGGGGGGGATCACAGATACGCAGTATTTT.